Here is one T cell receptor (beta chain) with its context. This sample was included in a study of control samples from healthy donors and cancer patients. The V gene's germline CDR1 is SNHLY and CDR2 FYNNEI. V was pared by 2 bases and J by 5 bases, with 11 bases of the junction left unmatched. This CDR3 is built from 16 residues. TCRdb's copy holds only in-frame clones and misses some; the assay was immunoSEQ multiplex PCR. The profile shows fewer than 150,000 clones, 75% to 95% of them singletons. Sequencing input: blood. This clonotype originated in a man younger than 35 in good health. The genes are TRBV2 and TRBJ2-5, with 7 bases matching TRBD2. CDR3 amino acids: CASSELGRARGETQYF. The CDR3 bases are TGTGCCAGCAGTGAACTTGGGAGGGCCCGGGGGGAGACCCAGTACTTC. Full variable domain (missing parts from reference TRBV2 and TRBJ2-5): EPEVTQTPSHQVTQMGQEVILRCVPISNHLYFYWYRQILGQKVEFLVSFYNNEISEKSEIFDDQFSVERPDGSNFTLKIRSTKLEDSAMYFCASSELGRARGETQYFGPGTRLLVL.